The 8 T cell receptor beta chains reported below all come from one sample, sequenced in a study of siplizumab effects on memory and regulatory T cells. Libraries were prepared by immunoSEQ multiplex PCR; TCRdb keeps only in-frame clonotypes and omits some of them. In the table there are some 40,000 clones, more than 80% of which are singletons. Sequencing was done on a sample of naive CD4+ T cells sorted from blood. The receptors here all came from a human donor in good health.

The chain is built from TRBV5-1 and TRBJ2-7; D is unresolved. Germline CDR1 and CDR2: SGHRS and YFSETQ. Trimming pared 0 bases from V and 4 bases from J, leaving 11 bases between. The CDR3 is 14 amino acids. CDR3 sequence (DNA): TGCGCCAGCAGCTTGGTGGGTCTTATTTACGAGCAGTACTTC. This encodes CASSLVGLIYEQYF.

The rearrangement links TRBV5-1 to TRBJ2-5; a weak D match, TRBD2 (6 bases). V shed 0 bases and J shed 4 bases, with 10 bases lying between them. The CDR3 is made up of 14 amino acids. The germline V gene has CDR1 SGHRS and CDR2 YFSETQ. The CDR3 sequence is CASSLVGGGETQYF. CDR3 sequence (DNA): TGCGCCAGCAGCTTGGTGGGAGGAGGAGAGACCCAGTACTTC.

This chain joins TRBV4-1 and TRBJ1-1, with D possibly being TRBD1 (5 bases). V lost 2 bases to trimming and J lost 5 bases, with 18 bases between them. There are 16 residues in the CDR3. Germline assignment: CDR1 MGHRA and CDR2 YSYEKL. The CDR3 here is CASSQPPLQGRTEAFF. CDR3 in DNA: TGCGCCAGCAGCCAACCTCCTCTTCAGGGAAGGACTGAAGCTTTCTTT.

The V call is TRBV30, the J call TRBJ2-5, with a weak D call TRBD2 (5 bases). CDR1 and CDR2 (germline): GTSNPN, SVGIG (reference sequence). Trimming took off 4 bases at V and 2 bases at J, with 11 bases between the two ends. This CDR3 is 13 amino acids long. The CDR3 here is CAWNLASQETQYF. The CDR3 DNA sequence: TGTGCCTGGAATCTAGCATCTCAAGAGACCCAGTACTTC.

In its sample, this clone was seen once. The rearrangement links TRBV2 to TRBJ1-6, with 7 bases identical to TRBD1. CDR3 size: 13 residues. Looked up from germline, CDR1 is SNHLY and CDR2 is FYNNEI. Trimming at V came to 8 bases and at J to 7 bases, leaving 5 bases not matched to a gene. CDR3 residues: CASSGQSNSPLHF. CDR3 bases: TGTGCCAGCTCGGGACAGTCAAATTCACCCCTCCACTTT.

The V gene is TRBV11-2, the J gene TRBJ2-2; D call uncertain. CDR3 length: 14 amino acids. V gave up 2 bases and J gave up 0 bases, with 4 bases separating them. Germline assignment: CDR1 SGHAT and CDR2 FQNNGV. DNA of the CDR3: TGTGCCAGCAGCTTAATGTCGAACACCGGGGAGCTGTTTTTT. This translates into CASSLMSNTGELFF.

This chain uses TRBV5-1 with TRBJ2-5; D might be TRBD1 or TRBD2, each matching 5 bases. This CDR3 contains 13 residues. With 0 bases removed from V and 6 bases from J, the gap between germline ends came to 9 bases. Germline lookup yields CDR1 SGHRS and CDR2 YFSETQ. CDR3 loop: CASSLERGQTQYF. CDR3 DNA: TGCGCCAGCAGCTTGGAGAGGGGCCAGACCCAGTACTTC.

The gene calls are TRBV7-9 and TRBJ2-1; D not certain. CDR3 length: 16 amino acids. V lost 5 bases and J lost 3, with 17 bases in between. CDR1 is SEHNR, CDR2 FQNEAQ, per germline (reference sequence). The chain's CDR3 is CASSPTRVLGYNEQFF. The CDR3, as DNA: TGTGCCAGCAGCCCTACCCGGGTCCTCGGCTACAATGAGCAGTTCTTC.